The subject of this entry is one T cell receptor beta chain. The antigen is undetermined. This CDR3 is built from 13 residues. V lost 6 bases and J lost 1, with 9 bases in between. Germline V gene lookup returns CDR1 SNHLY and CDR2 FYNNEI. This sample stems from a study of post-analysis software for immune sequencing data. Study-wide results and caveats: Patients carried five TRBV segments more frequently than controls did, and TRBV5-6, TRBV5-1 and TRBV20-1 were among them.

Included in the TCR beta cDNA libraries were unique molecular identifiers. From the PCR reads, TCRdb called clonotypes with MiXCR, one entry per CDR3 protein. The sample has 380,000 or so distinct CDR3 sequences; around 37% are singletons. V is TRBV2 and J is TRBJ1-1; no reliable D call. Sequencing was done on a sample of blood. The sequence was collected from a girl aged 5 to 17 with multiple sclerosis. CDR3 protein: CASRLIRNTEAFF. CDR3 in DNA: TGTGCCAGCAGATTAATTAGGAACACTGAAGCTTTCTTT.